Presented here are 13 T cell receptor beta chains from one specimen sequenced in a study of cytomegalovirus exposure and HLA in healthy donors. PCR employed 60 Vbeta and 13 Jbeta primers. Clones were read by immunoSEQ multiplex PCR, and TCRdb kept only the in-frame ones, dropping some. The sample carries 90,000 to 150,000 clones, around 70% recorded once. The sample consisted of PBMCs. The receptors shown here come from a woman between 40 and 55 years old in good health and CMV-seropositive.

This rearrangement joins TRBV7-9 to TRBJ1-2; possible D gene TRBD1, 6 bases. The V end was cut by 3 bases, the J end by 4 bases, with 9 bases between. The V gene's germline CDR1 is SEHNR and CDR2 FQNEAQ (reference sequence). The CDR3 consists of 13 residues. The CDR3 coding sequence is TGTGCCAGCAGCTTTACGACAGGCTATGGCTACACCTTC. Protein product: CASSFTTGYGYTF. The full variable domain, its missing parts supplied by reference TRBV7-9 and TRBJ1-2, is DTGVSQNPRHKITKRGQNVTFRCDPISEHNRLYWYRQTLGQGPEFLTYFQNEAQLEKSRLLSDRFSAERPKGSFSTLEIQRTEQGDSAMYLCASSFTTGYGYTFGSGTRLTVV.

The CDR3 coding sequence is TGCAGCGTCAACAGGGGCGGGACTGAAGCTTTCTTT. It codes for CSVNRGGTEAFF. The chain links TRBV29-1 to TRBJ1-1, with 7 bases identical to TRBD1. V was pared by 6 bases and J by 5 bases, with 6 bases of the junction left unmatched. Germline V gene sequence: CDR1 SQVTM, CDR2 ANQGSEA. The length of the CDR3 is 12 residues.

The genes are TRBV19 and TRBJ1-5, with 7 bases identical to TRBD1. CDR1 is LNHDA, CDR2 SQIVND, per germline (reference sequence). CDR3 length: 15 amino acids. The ends lost 4 bases at V and 11 bases at J; junction bases unmatched: 14. In DNA form, the CDR3 reads TGTGCCAGTAGTACACGACAGGGCCTAAGTCCGGCCCAGCATTTT. It specifies CASSTRQGLSPAQHF.

This clone was counted between two and nine times. The J gene is TRBJ2-1, the V gene TRBV7-9; D gene ambiguous. Germline CDR1 reads SEHNR; CDR2 reads FQNEAQ (reference sequence). The CDR3 is 10 amino acids. V was trimmed by 8 bases and J by 5 bases, leaving 4 bases between them. The CDR3 nucleotides read TGTGCCAGCCCGGACAATGAGCAGTTCTTC. Protein sequence: CASPDNEQFF.

The chain carries TRBV12-5 and TRBJ2-7; D perhaps matches TRBD1 (6 bases). V was clipped by 0 bases and J by 0 bases, with 21 bases between them. CDR3 size: 19 residues. Germline lookup yields CDR1 LGHNT and CDR2 FRNRAP. CDR3 nucleotide sequence: TGTGCTAGTGGTTTGGTACTCCCCCTCGGACAGACTACCTCCTACGAGCAGTACTTC. Its protein product is CASGLVLPLGQTTSYEQYF.

This clone was seen only a few times. The chain employs TRBV6-5 and TRBJ1-1; D is perhaps TRBD1 (5 bases). V was shortened by 6 bases and J by 1 base, with 9 bases between the two germline ends. The CDR3 is 13 residues long. Germline CDR1 MNHEY, CDR2 SVGAGI. CDR3 sequence: CASRPGGNTEAFF. The CDR3, as DNA: TGTGCCAGCAGGCCGGGGGGGAACACTGAAGCTTTCTTT.

This clone has just one count. This chain links TRBV5-1 with TRBJ1-1; 7 bases fit TRBD1. The V and J ends lost 4 bases and 6 bases, in that order; junction bases with no gene match: 12. The CDR3 totals 15 residues. CDR1 SGHRS and CDR2 YFSETQ come from the germline V gene. The CDR3 loop reads CASSIEGQPPSEAFF. CDR3 nucleotide sequence: TGCGCCAGCAGCATTGAGGGACAGCCACCCTCTGAAGCTTTCTTT.

This clone appeared a single time. The chain couples TRBV2 to TRBJ1-1; 8 nucleotides agree with TRBD1. Per the germline V gene, CDR1 is SNHLY and CDR2 is FYNNEI. The CDR3 is 16 residues long. J lost 0 bases, V lost 3 bases, and 6 bases had no gene match. DNA of the CDR3: TGTGCCAGCAGTGAGGGGACAGGCCTCATGAACACTGAAGCTTTCTTT. Protein product: CASSEGTGLMNTEAFF.

V usage is TRBV25-1 and J usage is TRBJ1-6; D is unclear. V lost 4 bases and J 9 bases, leaving 13 bases between the germline ends. Germline CDR1 reads MGHDK; CDR2 reads SYGVNS. The CDR3 spans 14 residues. CDR3 protein: CASSVLGSSSPLHF. The DNA of the CDR3 is TGTGCCAGCAGTGTTTTGGGCTCCAGTTCACCCCTCCACTTT.

The chain employs TRBV7-9 and TRBJ1-1; D call uncertain. The CDR3 is 13 residues long. Trimming took 2 bases from V and 3 from J, leaving 7 bases between them. Per germline, CDR1 SEHNR and CDR2 FQNEAQ (reference sequence). The CDR3, as DNA: TGTGCCAGCAGCTTACCTGAGGACACTGAAGCTTTCTTT. Residues: CASSLPEDTEAFF.

The genes are TRBV7-6 and TRBJ2-7; perhaps TRBD1 as D (6 bases). Germline values: CDR1 SGHVS, CDR2 FNYEAQ. V lost 4 bases, J lost 5 bases, and 18 bases lay in between. CDR3 size: 15 residues. The CDR3 nucleotides read TGTGCCAGCAGCTCAGGGACACGGAAGGACCACGAGCAGTACTTC. Encoded protein: CASSSGTRKDHEQYF. Together with reference TRBV7-6 and TRBJ2-7, the CDR3 gives the full variable domain: GAGVSQSPRYKVTKRGQDVALRCDPISGHVSLYWYRQALGQGPEFLTYFNYEAQQDKSGLPNDRFSAERPEGSISTLTIQRTEQRDSAMYRCASSSGTRKDHEQYFGPGTRLTVT.

CDR3 sequence: CASSRDRSGNTIYF. The CDR3 nucleotides are TGTGCCAGCAGCCGAGACAGGTCTGGAAACACCATATATTTT. The rearrangement uses TRBV5-6 and TRBJ1-3, with a weak D call TRBD1 (6 bases). Germline loops: CDR1 SGHDT, CDR2 YYEEEE. The CDR3 runs 14 residues. Trimming shortened V by 4 bases and J by 1 base, and 9 bases separated the two germline ends.

This clone was found once. V and J are TRBV7-8 and TRBJ2-7; D perhaps matches TRBD2 (6 bases). Trimming took off 0 bases at V and 4 bases at J, with 10 bases between the two ends. CDR1 and CDR2 from the germline V gene are SGHVS and FQNEAQ. The CDR3 consists of 14 residues. The CDR3 loop is CASSLALGLYEQYF. CDR3 bases: TGTGCCAGCAGCTTAGCGCTGGGACTTTACGAGCAGTACTTC.